The clone carrying this TCR beta chain has at least ten counts. Its antigen remains unidentified. cDNA was made by 5'RACE with 10-nucleotide random UMIs. TCRdb reanalysed the 5' RACE reads using MiXCR and keeps one entry per CDR3 protein. The sample lists roughly 44,000 distinct CDR3 sequences; over 6% were seen once. The entry originates in a study of neurological immune-mediated disorders. General study points: Because no CDR3 amino acid sequences were shared across subjects by expanded clones, private repertoires were suggested in all groups. The most TCR clonal expansion was seen in HTLV-1-associated myelopathy, and the least was seen in multiple sclerosis, which fell below healthy controls.

Looked up from germline, CDR1 is SGHDT and CDR2 is YYEEEE. V gave up 4 bases and J gave up 9 bases; unmatched junction bases: 4. CDR3 length: 14 residues. The T cells used for sorted libraries numbered about 930,000, either CD4+ or CD8+. The chain couples TRBV5-6 to TRBJ2-1; 13 positions agree with TRBD2. This TCR derives from a woman in her forties in good health. The sample was CD4+ T cells from blood. This chain's CDR3 is CASSGLAGVGEQFF. The CDR3 region has the DNA TGTGCCAGCAGCGGACTAGCGGGAGTTGGTGAGCAGTTCTTC.